The source of this TCR beta chain is a study of T cells in Graves' hyperthyroidism and ophthalmopathy. Study-wide results and caveats: A model built on 13 V-J features separated ophthalmopathy from stable hyperthyroidism.

As regards this clonotype: The antigen is unknown.

Newly diagnosed hyperthyroidism patients aged 18 to 65 years had disease lasting under 2 months. Source material for PBMCs was around 10 ml fresh peripheral blood. Trimming removed 1 base at V and 0 bases at J, with 7 bases between. Germline V gene lookup returns CDR1 SGHRS and CDR2 YFSETQ. CDR3 length: 14 amino acids. The CDR3 regions of TCR beta were amplified from RNA transcripts. The HTBI primer set was used in a first-round RT-PCR of the TCR CDR3. TCRdb re-called the multiplex PCR reads through MiXCR, storing one row per CDR3 protein. The table has roughly 750,000 distinct CDR3 sequences, approximately 16% seen once.

The sequence came from a man aged 18 to 30 with Graves' hyperthyroidism. The chain has TRBV5-1 and TRBJ1-1; D not certain. Material: blood. The CDR3 DNA sequence: TGCGCCAGCAGCTTGACCCCTCTGAACACTGAAGCTTTCTTT. It is translated as CASSLTPLNTEAFF.